This T cell receptor beta chain is drawn from a study of blood T cell repertoires in COVID-19. In the study overall: PBMCs, B-cell-depleted T cells, or T cells provided the cDNA or gDNA that made up the material.

Authors' data handling: For nucleated cells, counts were estimated from reference gene primer amplification. This table comes from immunoSEQ multiplex PCR, and its TCRdb copy is limited to in-frame clones, with some not included. The V and J calls and the clone size are those of that table, but D and trimming were determined from the DNA. The sample holds under 350,000 clones; around 86% are singletons and the top ten take over 1%. Germline V gene data show CDR1 as LNHNV and CDR2 as YYDKDF (reference sequence). With 0 bases removed from V and 6 bases from J, the gap between germline ends came to 9 bases. The CDR3 sequence is 14 residues long.

This clonotype was obtained from a man aged 70 or older with acute or convalescent COVID-19. This rearrangement joins TRBV15 to TRBJ1-5; possible D gene TRBD1, 6 bases. Sequenced sample: peripheral blood. The CDR3 region has the DNA TGTGCCACCAGCAGAGAAGGGGACATTCAGCCCCAGCATTTT. Amino acid sequence: CATSREGDIQPQHF.